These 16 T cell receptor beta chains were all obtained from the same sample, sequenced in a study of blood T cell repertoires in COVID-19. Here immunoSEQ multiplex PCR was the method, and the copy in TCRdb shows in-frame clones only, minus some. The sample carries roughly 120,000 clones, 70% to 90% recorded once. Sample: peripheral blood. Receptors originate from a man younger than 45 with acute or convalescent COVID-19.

The CDR3 DNA reads TGCAGTGCTAACTTCAGGCAAGCACAGTTCTTC. It encodes CSANFRQAQFF. This rearrangement joins TRBV20-1 to TRBJ2-1; no definite D call. V lost 4 bases, J lost 13 bases, and 14 bases lay in between. This CDR3 has 11 amino acids. Germline values: CDR1 DFQATT, CDR2 SNEGSKA (reference sequence).

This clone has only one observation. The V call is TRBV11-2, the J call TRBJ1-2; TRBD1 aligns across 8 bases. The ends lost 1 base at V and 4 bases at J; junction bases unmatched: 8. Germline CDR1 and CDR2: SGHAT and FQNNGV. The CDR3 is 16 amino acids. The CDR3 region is CASSLAAGGAGYGYTF. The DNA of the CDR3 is TGTGCCAGCAGCTTAGCGGCAGGGGGCGCAGGCTATGGCTACACCTTC.

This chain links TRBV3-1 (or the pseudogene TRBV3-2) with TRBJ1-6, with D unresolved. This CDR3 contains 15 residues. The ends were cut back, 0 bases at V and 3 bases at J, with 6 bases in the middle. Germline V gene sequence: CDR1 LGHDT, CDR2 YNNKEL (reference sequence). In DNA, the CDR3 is TGTGCCAGCAGCCAAGAACGGGGCTATAATTCACCCCTCCACTTT. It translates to CASSQERGYNSPLHF.

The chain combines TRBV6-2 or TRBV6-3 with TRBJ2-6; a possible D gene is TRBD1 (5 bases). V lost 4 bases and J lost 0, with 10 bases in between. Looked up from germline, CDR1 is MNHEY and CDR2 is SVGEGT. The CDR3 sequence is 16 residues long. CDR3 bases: TGTGCCAGCAGTTCAGGGTACCTCTCTGGGGCCAACGTCCTGACTTTC. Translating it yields CASSSGYLSGANVLTF.

In nucleotides, the CDR3 is TGTGCCAGCAGCTCCTTCGAGGTTGGCACTGAAGCTTTCTTT. Protein: CASSSFEVGTEAFF. The chain recombines TRBV7-9 with TRBJ1-1; the D is unclear. The CDR3 is 14 residues long. Trimming took 4 bases from V and 4 from J, leaving 13 bases between them. The germline V gene encodes CDR1 SEHNR and CDR2 FQNEAQ (reference sequence).

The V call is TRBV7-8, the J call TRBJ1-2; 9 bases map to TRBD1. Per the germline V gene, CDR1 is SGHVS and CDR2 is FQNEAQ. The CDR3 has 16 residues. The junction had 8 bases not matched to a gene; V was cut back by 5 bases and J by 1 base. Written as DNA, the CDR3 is TGTGCCAGCAGCCGCAATACAGGGGGCGGTAACTATGGCTACACCTTC. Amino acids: CASSRNTGGGNYGYTF.

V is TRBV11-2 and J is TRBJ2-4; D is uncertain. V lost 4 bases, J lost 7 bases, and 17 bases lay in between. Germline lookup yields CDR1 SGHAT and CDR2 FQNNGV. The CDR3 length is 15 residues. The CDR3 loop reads CASSSPDRPGNIQYF. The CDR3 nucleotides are TGTGCCAGCAGCTCGCCCGACCGTCCCGGGAACATTCAGTACTTC.

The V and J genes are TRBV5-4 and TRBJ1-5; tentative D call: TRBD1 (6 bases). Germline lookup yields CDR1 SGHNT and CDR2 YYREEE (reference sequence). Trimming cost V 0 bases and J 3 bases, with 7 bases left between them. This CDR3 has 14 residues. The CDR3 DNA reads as TGTGCCAGCAGCTTGGACAGGGCCAATCAGCCCCAGCATTTT. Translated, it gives CASSLDRANQPQHF.

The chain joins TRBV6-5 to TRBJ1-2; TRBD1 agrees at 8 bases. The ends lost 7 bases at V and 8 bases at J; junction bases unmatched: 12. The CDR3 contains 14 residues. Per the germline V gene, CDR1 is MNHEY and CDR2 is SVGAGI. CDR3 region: CASTTQGQGLGYTF. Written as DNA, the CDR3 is TGTGCCAGCACCACCCAAGGACAGGGTTTGGGCTACACCTTC.

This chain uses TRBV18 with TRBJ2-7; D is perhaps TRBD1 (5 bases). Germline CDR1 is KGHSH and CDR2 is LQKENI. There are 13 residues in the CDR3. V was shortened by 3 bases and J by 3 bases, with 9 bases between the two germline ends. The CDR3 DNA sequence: TGTGCCAGCTCACCGGCAGGGAACTACGAGCAGTACGTC. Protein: CASSPAGNYEQYV.

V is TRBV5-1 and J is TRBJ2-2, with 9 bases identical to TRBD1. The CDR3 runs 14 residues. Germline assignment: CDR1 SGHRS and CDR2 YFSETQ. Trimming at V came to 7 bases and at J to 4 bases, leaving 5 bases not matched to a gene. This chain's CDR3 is CASHSTGGTGELFF. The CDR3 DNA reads TGCGCCAGCCATTCGACAGGGGGCACCGGGGAGCTGTTTTTT.

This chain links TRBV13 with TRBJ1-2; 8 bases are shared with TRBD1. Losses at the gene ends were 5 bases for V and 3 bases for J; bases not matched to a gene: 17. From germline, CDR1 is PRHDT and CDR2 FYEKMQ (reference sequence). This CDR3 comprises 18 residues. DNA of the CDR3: TGTGCCAGCAGCGGTTTAGCGGGCACAGGGGGATGGCACTATGGCTACACCTTC. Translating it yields CASSGLAGTGGWHYGYTF. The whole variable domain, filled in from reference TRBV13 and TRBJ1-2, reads AAGVIQSPRHLIKEKRETATLKCYPIPRHDTVYWYQQGPGQDPQFLISFYEKMQSDKGSIPDRFSAQQFSDYHSELNMSSLELGDSALYFCASSGLAGTGGWHYGYTFGSGTRLTVV.

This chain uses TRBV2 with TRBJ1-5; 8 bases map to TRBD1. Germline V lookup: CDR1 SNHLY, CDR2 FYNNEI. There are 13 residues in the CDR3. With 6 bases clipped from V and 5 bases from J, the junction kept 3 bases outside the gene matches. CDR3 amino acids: CASRWGQDQPQHF. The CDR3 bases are TGTGCCAGCAGGTGGGGACAGGATCAGCCCCAGCATTTT. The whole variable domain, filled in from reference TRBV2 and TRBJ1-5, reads EPEVTQTPSHQVTQMGQEVILRCVPISNHLYFYWYRQILGQKVEFLVSFYNNEISEKSEIFDDQFSVERPDGSNFTLKIRSTKLEDSAMYFCASRWGQDQPQHFGDGTRLSIL.

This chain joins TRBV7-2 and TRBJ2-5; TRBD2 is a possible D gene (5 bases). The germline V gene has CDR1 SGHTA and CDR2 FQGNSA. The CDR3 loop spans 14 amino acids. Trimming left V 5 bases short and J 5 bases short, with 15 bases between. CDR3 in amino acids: CASSPPPLGETQYF. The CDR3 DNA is TGTGCCAGCAGCCCTCCCCCACTAGGGGAGACCCAGTACTTC.

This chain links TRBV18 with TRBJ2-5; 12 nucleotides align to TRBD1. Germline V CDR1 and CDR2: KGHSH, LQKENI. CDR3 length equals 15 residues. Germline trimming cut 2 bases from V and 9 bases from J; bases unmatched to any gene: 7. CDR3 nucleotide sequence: TGTGCCAGCTCACCAGGGACAGGGGGCGTAGATCCCCAGTACTTC. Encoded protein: CASSPGTGGVDPQYF. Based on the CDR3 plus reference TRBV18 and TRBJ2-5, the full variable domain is NAGVMQNPRHLVRRRGQEARLRCSPMKGHSHVYWYRQLPEEGLKFMVYLQKENIIDESGMPKERFSAEFPKEGPSILRIQQVVRGDSAAYFCASSPGTGGVDPQYFGPGTRLLVL.

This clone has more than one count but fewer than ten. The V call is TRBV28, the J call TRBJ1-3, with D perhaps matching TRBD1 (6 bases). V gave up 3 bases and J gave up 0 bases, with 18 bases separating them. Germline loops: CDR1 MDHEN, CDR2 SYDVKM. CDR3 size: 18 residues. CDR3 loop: CASSFFPATGRSGNTIYF. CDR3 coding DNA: TGTGCCAGCAGTTTTTTCCCCGCGACAGGCCGCTCTGGAAACACCATATATTTT.